This T cell receptor (beta chain) comes out of a study of response to subunit inactivated influenza vaccine (dated 2018 in TCRdb). With regard to the full study: Deep quantitative T cell receptor repertoire profiling was used in the study to track responses to a trivalent subunit inactivated influenza vaccine.

Notes on this clonotype: Its target antigen remains unknown. Base-call qualities are not available, and no considerably larger clone is one nucleotide away.

Libraries were constructed by RT-PCR. The sample was run on an Illumina HiSeq 2500. TCRdb itself trimmed the public reads at Q25 with fastp, ran MiXCR and retained productive beta chains. Here each entry gathers all rows of one CDR3 protein and keeps the most common genes and DNA. Here the sample has approximately 700,000 distinct CDR3 sequences; approximately 14% occur a single time. The top ten hold less than 7% of the sample. As encoded in the germline V gene, CDR1 is SGHTA while CDR2 is FQGNSA. V and J are trimmed by 1 base and 4 bases, and the gene matches miss 3 bases of the junction. CDR3 length: 14 amino acids, cysteine to phenylalanine. Of all the DNA, just the CDR3 is kept, 42 bases in frame from base 1. What the authors observed across the whole study: The authors suggested that each seasonal influenza vaccination may recruit only a limited number of new T cells.

The sequence derives from a man aged 50 to 60 who received an inactivated influenza vaccine. Donor details come from another sample of the same person, matched by shared clones. Sequenced material: PBMCs from blood, taken approximately 15 days before vaccination. The sequence is built from TRBV7-2 and TRBJ2-5, with TRBD2 matching 7 junction bases. Here is the DNA: TGTGCCAGCAGCTTAGACGGGGGGAGAGAGACCCAGTACTTC. This encodes CASSLDGGRETQYF. The CDR3 plus the reference TRBV7-2 and TRBJ2-5 genes for the other parts give the full variable domain: GAGVSQSPSNKVTEKGKDVELRCDPISGHTALYWYRQSLGQGLEFLIYFQGNSAPDKSGLPSDRFSAERTGGSVSTLTIQRTQQEDSAVYLCASSLDGGRETQYFGPGTRLLVL.